The 11 T cell receptor beta chains presented below share a single source sample, sequenced in a study of beta chain features in type 1 diabetes. Sequencing targeted expressed TCRB transcripts, as all isolated RNA had been reverse transcribed. Sequencing was performed with immunoSEQ multiplex PCR; in TCRdb, only in-frame clones are kept and a portion is missing. The sample includes some 330,000 clones, 8% to 13% seen only once; the top ten take roughly 0.014%. The sequencing sample was made of naive CD4+ T cells from blood. Every receptor here comes from a woman aged 25 to 45 in good health.

This clone came up a few times. The chain links TRBV7-2 to TRBJ2-1; 8 bases match TRBD1. The CDR3 runs to 12 residues. Germline V lookup: CDR1 SGHTA, CDR2 FQGNSA. After removal of 5 bases from V and 12 bases from J, the junction contained 6 bases not matched to a gene. CDR3: CASSLRQGWQFF. CDR3 sequence (DNA): TGTGCCAGCAGCCTCAGACAGGGGTGGCAGTTCTTC.

The V gene is TRBV18, the J gene TRBJ2-1; 8 bases agree with TRBD2. The J segment lost 6 bases and the V segment lost 0 bases, leaving 7 bases of the junction unmatched. Germline V CDR1 and CDR2: KGHSH, LQKENI. The CDR3 has 16 residues. The CDR3, as DNA: TGTGCCAGCTCACCACCCGGGACTAGGGCCGCCAATGAGCAGTTCTTC. Translation gives CASSPPGTRAANEQFF.

The chain links TRBV14 to TRBJ2-1, with 7 bases matching TRBD2. Germline V gene sequence: CDR1 SGHDN, CDR2 FVKESK. The CDR3 has 15 residues. Losses at the gene ends were 3 bases for V and 6 bases for J; bases not matched to a gene: 8. CDR3 coding DNA: TGTGCCAGCAGCCAGATGGGGGGGATCGTCAATGAGCAGTTCTTC. It specifies CASSQMGGIVNEQFF.

The sample holds a few counts of this clone. V gene TRBV6-1 combines with J gene TRBJ2-7; a weak D match, TRBD2 (6 bases). This CDR3 is 15 amino acids long. Trimming shortened V by 6 bases and J by 2 bases, and 17 bases separated the two germline ends. CDR1 and CDR2 from the germline V gene are MNHNS and SASEGT. The DNA of the CDR3 is TGTGCCAGCAGGATTGAGCTATGGACTACCTACGAGCAGTACTTC. Its translation is CASRIELWTTYEQYF.

The CDR3 is CASTPFGLVTSEQYF. The CDR3 DNA reads TGTGCCAGCACCCCATTTGGACTAGTGACTTCCGAGCAGTACTTC. The chain uses TRBV5-4 and TRBJ2-7; 7 bases align to TRBD2. The CDR3 is 15 residues long. The junction had 15 bases not matched to a gene; V was cut back by 6 bases and J by 6 bases. Germline CDR1 is SGHNT and CDR2 is YYREEE (reference sequence). The whole variable domain, filled in from reference TRBV5-4 and TRBJ2-7, reads ETGVTQSPTHLIKTRGQQVTLRCSSQSGHNTVSWYQQALGQGPQFIFQYYREEENGRGNFPPRFSGLQFPNYSSELNVNALELDDSALYLCASTPFGLVTSEQYFGPGTRLTVT.

This clone turned up a few times. V usage is TRBV30 and J usage is TRBJ1-5, with D possibly TRBD1 on 5 matching bases. V lost 0 bases to trimming and J lost 4 bases, with 16 bases between them. CDR1 is GTSNPN and CDR2 is SVGIG in the germline V gene (reference sequence). There are 16 residues in the CDR3. CDR3 DNA sequence: TGTGCCTGGAGTGTACGGTGGCAGGGAAGAAATCAGCCCCAGCATTTT. It codes for CAWSVRWQGRNQPQHF.

As to this clone: The junction departs from the called germline gene at one end, perhaps through a read error. The chain combines TRBV7-9 with TRBJ1-2; TRBD1 is a possible D gene (5 bases). Per the germline V gene, CDR1 is SEHNR and CDR2 is FQNEAQ (reference sequence). There are 13 residues in the CDR3. The CDR3 loop is CASSLGSSVRVIF. For the CDR3, the DNA is TGTGCCAGCAGCTTAGGGTCGAGCGTCAGGGTAATCTTC.

This clone was seen a handful of times. The chain has TRBV6-6 and TRBJ2-5; TRBD1 aligns across 9 bases. CDR3 length: 13 residues. CDR1 and CDR2 from the germline V gene are MNHNY and SVGAGI (reference sequence). V was pared by 5 bases and J by 7 bases, with 5 bases of the junction left unmatched. CDR3 nucleotide sequence: TGTGCCAGCAGTAAACAGGGGGCAGGGACCCAGTACTTC. It encodes CASSKQGAGTQYF.

This chain connects TRBV27 to TRBJ1-2; perhaps TRBD1 as D (6 bases). This CDR3 has 12 residues. The germline V and J ends were trimmed by 10 bases and 4 bases, with 13 bases remaining between them. Germline CDR1 MNHEY, CDR2 SMNVEV (reference sequence). The CDR3: CATRGGAYGYTF. CDR3 DNA: TGTGCCACCCGCGGGGGGGCCTATGGCTACACCTTC.

V and J are TRBV20-1 and TRBJ1-5; possibly TRBD1 for D (5 bases). V lost 2 bases to trimming and J lost 6 bases, with 5 bases between them. This CDR3 spans 11 amino acids. Germline-derived CDR1 and CDR2 are DFQATT and SNEGSKA (reference sequence). This chain's CDR3 is CSARRGQPQHF. CDR3 DNA sequence: TGCAGTGCTAGAAGGGGTCAGCCCCAGCATTTT.

The rearrangement links TRBV18 to TRBJ1-5; D not resolved. V was cut by 3 bases and J by 5 bases, with 14 bases left in between. The CDR3 is made up of 15 amino acids. Germline loops: CDR1 KGHSH, CDR2 LQKENI. The CDR3 DNA reads TGTGCCAGCTCACCTGGGCAGGCATCAGATCAGCCCCAGCATTTT. Encoded protein: CASSPGQASDQPQHF.